This TCR beta chain was obtained from a study of blood T cell repertoires in COVID-19. Study overall: Acute and convalescent COVID-19 specimens originated in the United States, Italy and Spain. T cells, B-cell-depleted T cells, or PBMCs supplied cDNA or gDNA.

Assay used: immunoSEQ multiplex PCR; TCRdb lists only in-frame clones, some missing. The data contain approximately 270,000 clones, approximately 85% of them seen just once; the ten biggest clones take up about 4.3%. Trimming removed 2 bases at V and 16 bases at J, with 15 bases between. The CDR3 is made up of 13 amino acids. Germline CDR1 is KGHSH and CDR2 is LQKENI. Donors in Cohort 3 counted as recovered after two negative PCRs, clearance, or symptom resolution. The sequenced material came from PBMCs or T cells enriched from blood (not recorded which). This sequence joins TRBV18 and TRBJ1-6; D is possibly TRBD1 (6 bases). This receptor was taken from a woman in her 30s who had recovered from COVID-19. Written as DNA, the CDR3 is TGTGCCAGCTCACCATCCAGACAGGCGCAGCTCCACTTT. Translation gives CASSPSRQAQLHF.